The next 22 T cell receptor beta chains were all read from a single sample in a study of shared clonotypes between healthy human individuals. Method: immunoSEQ multiplex PCR; TCRdb's copy keeps in-frame clones and lacks some. Altogether 1.6 million or so clones are present, more than 95% being singletons, with the ten largest covering roughly 1.2%. The sequenced sample was naive CD4+ T cells sorted from blood. As to subset: CD45RA+ positively selected. These receptors originate from a young man in good health.

The chain couples TRBV5-1 to TRBJ1-1; no reliable D call. The CDR3 spans 11 residues. The germline V gene has CDR1 SGHRS and CDR2 YFSETQ. Trimming cost V 7 bases and J 11 bases, with 15 bases left between them. The CDR3 loop is CASQEGYGAFF. Here the CDR3 DNA reads TGCGCCAGCCAGGAAGGGTACGGGGCTTTCTTT.

The rearrangement uses TRBV5-1 and TRBJ2-3; TRBD2 matches at 9 bases. CDR3 length: 16 residues. CDR1 and CDR2 (germline): SGHRS, YFSETQ. V gave up 2 bases and J gave up 7 bases; unmatched junction bases: 11. The CDR3 is CASSLQTSGSGNTQYF. As DNA, the CDR3 is TGCGCCAGCAGCTTACAGACTAGCGGCAGTGGAAATACGCAGTATTTT.

This chain joins TRBV5-1 and TRBJ2-5; TRBD2 aligns across 7 bases. J lost 2 bases, V lost 5 bases, and 6 bases had no gene match. The CDR3 spans 14 residues. CDR1 is SGHRS, CDR2 YFSETQ, per germline. This CDR3 reads CASSGGVSQETQYF. DNA for the CDR3: TGCGCCAGCAGTGGGGGGGTATCTCAAGAGACCCAGTACTTC.

The rearrangement links TRBV27 to TRBJ1-1, with D perhaps TRBD1 (5 bases). This CDR3 comprises 15 residues. Trimming shortened V by 5 bases and J by 5 bases, and 18 bases separated the two germline ends. In germline, CDR1 is MNHEY, CDR2 SMNVEV (reference sequence). CDR3 protein: CASSAFGEGPTEAFF. CDR3 nucleotides: TGTGCCAGCAGTGCCTTTGGGGAGGGGCCGACTGAAGCTTTCTTT.

The chain joins TRBV11-2 to TRBJ1-2; D perhaps matches TRBD1 (6 bases). CDR1 is SGHAT, CDR2 FQNNGV, per germline. The V end lost 1 base, the J end lost 0 bases, and 12 bases lay between the germline ends. This CDR3 has 16 amino acids. This chain's CDR3 is CASSLASPGANYGYTF. CDR3 nucleotide sequence: TGTGCCAGCAGCTTAGCGTCTCCAGGGGCTAACTATGGCTACACCTTC.

The V gene is TRBV2, the J gene TRBJ2-2; 9 positions match TRBD1. The germline CDR1 and CDR2 sequences are SNHLY and FYNNEI. The CDR3 extends over 14 amino acids. V shed 9 bases, J shed 2 bases, and the junction held 4 bases outside the gene matches. The chain's CDR3 is CARKGQGNTGELFF. As DNA, the CDR3 is TGTGCCAGGAAGGGACAGGGAAACACCGGGGAGCTGTTTTTT.

This chain uses TRBV10-3 with TRBJ1-5; 7 nucleotides agree with TRBD1. V shed 11 bases and J 7 bases; nucleotides not matched to a gene: 11. The CDR3 totals 13 residues. Germline V CDR1 and CDR2: ENHRY, SYGVKD. CDR3 loop: CAAGWQGGQPQHF. As DNA, the CDR3 is TGTGCCGCCGGATGGCAGGGGGGCCAGCCCCAGCATTTT.

A note on this clone: Distinct nucleotide sequences in the sample also encode this CDR3. Here the CDR3 DNA reads TGTGCCAGTAGTATTCCTGGTCTCTATGGCTACACCTTC. As protein: CASSIPGLYGYTF. The chain uses TRBV19 and TRBJ1-2; D is unclear. V lost 3 bases and J 4 bases, leaving 9 bases between the germline ends. Germline V lookup: CDR1 LNHDA, CDR2 SQIVND (reference sequence). This CDR3 contains 13 residues.

The CDR3 nucleotides are TGTGCCAGCTCAGGACAGGGCTCTGGAAACACCATATATTTT. Its translation is CASSGQGSGNTIYF. The V and J genes are TRBV18 and TRBJ1-3; TRBD1 aligns across 8 bases. Germline V CDR1 and CDR2: KGHSH, LQKENI. This CDR3 contains 14 residues. V lost 5 bases, J lost 0 bases, and 0 bases stayed unmatched.

The table lists this clone with a count of one. The J gene is TRBJ1-5, the V gene TRBV2; 7 bases line up with TRBD1. This CDR3 comprises 14 residues. V was pared by 6 bases and J by 6 bases, with 8 bases of the junction left unmatched. CDR1 is SNHLY and CDR2 is FYNNEI in the germline V gene. The CDR3 here is CASRTNRDSQPQHF. The CDR3 region has the DNA TGTGCCAGCAGGACCAACAGGGACAGTCAGCCCCAGCATTTT.

The table lists this clone with a count of one. DNA for the CDR3: TGTGCCAGCACCAGAGCGCCGGACGAGCAGTACTTC. Translating gives CASTRAPDEQYF. This chain uses TRBV28 with TRBJ2-7; D call uncertain. V was shortened by 7 bases and J by 5 bases, with 12 bases between the two germline ends. The V gene's germline CDR1 is MDHEN and CDR2 SYDVKM. The CDR3 length is 12 residues.

The chain links TRBV6-6 to TRBJ2-7, with D perhaps TRBD1 (5 bases). Trimming pared 3 bases from V and 0 bases from J, leaving 9 bases between. This CDR3 has 14 amino acids. CDR1 and CDR2 (germline): MNHNY, SVGAGI (reference sequence). CDR3 in amino acids: CASSYSGISYEQYF. CDR3 nucleotide sequence: TGTGCCAGCAGTTATTCAGGGATCTCCTACGAGCAGTACTTC.

The chain has TRBV5-1 and TRBJ2-2; TRBD1 or TRBD2 may be the D gene (5 bases each). Per germline, CDR1 SGHRS and CDR2 YFSETQ. This CDR3 is 15 amino acids long. V was cut by 3 bases and J by 2 bases, with 11 bases left in between. CDR3 protein: CASSSEGTNTGELFF. CDR3 sequence (DNA): TGCGCCAGCAGCTCAGAAGGGACCAACACCGGGGAGCTGTTTTTT. The full variable domain, completed using reference TRBV5-1 and TRBJ2-2, is KAGVTQTPRYLIKTRGQQVTLSCSPISGHRSVSWYQQTPGQGLQFLFEYFSETQRNKGNFPGRFSGRQFSNSRSEMNVSTLELGDSALYLCASSSEGTNTGELFFGEGSRLTVL.

This chain joins TRBV15 and TRBJ2-2; tentatively, D is TRBD2 (6 bases). Trimming removed 2 bases at V and 3 bases at J, with 13 bases between. The germline CDR1 and CDR2 sequences are LNHNV and YYDKDF (reference sequence). The CDR3 runs 16 residues. CDR3 DNA: TGTGCCACCAGCAGAAGGTGGGGCGGGGACACCGGGGAGCTGTTTTTT. Residues: CATSRRWGGDTGELFF.

V and J are TRBV2 and TRBJ1-2; 7 nucleotides match TRBD1. This CDR3 spans 14 amino acids. Looked up from germline, CDR1 is SNHLY and CDR2 is FYNNEI. V gave up 6 bases and J gave up 4 bases; unmatched junction bases: 8. The CDR3 DNA follows: TGTGCCAGCAGAGTTGAGGGGGCGGGCTATGGCTACACCTTC. Its translation: CASRVEGAGYGYTF. The variable domain in full, completed from reference TRBV2 and TRBJ1-2, reads EPEVTQTPSHQVTQMGQEVILRCVPISNHLYFYWYRQILGQKVEFLVSFYNNEISEKSEIFDDQFSVERPDGSNFTLKIRSTKLEDSAMYFCASRVEGAGYGYTFGSGTRLTVV.

The chain links TRBV4-3 to TRBJ2-3; D might be TRBD2 (5 bases). Trimming stripped 0 bases from V and 0 bases from J, with 13 bases between. The CDR3 is 17 residues long. Germline V gene sequence: CDR1 LGHNA, CDR2 YSLEER. CDR3 sequence: CASSQDRGSSSTDTQYF. As DNA, the CDR3 is TGCGCCAGCAGCCAAGATCGTGGGAGCTCTAGCACAGATACGCAGTATTTT.

This clone is a singleton in its sample. The rearrangement joins TRBV11-2 to TRBJ2-7; D assignment may be TRBD1 or TRBD2 (7 bases each). Germline loops: CDR1 SGHAT, CDR2 FQNNGV. V lost 3 bases to trimming and J lost 5 bases, with 14 bases between them. This CDR3 has 14 amino acids. The CDR3 nucleotides are TGTGCCAGCAGCTTGGCGACAGGGAGGGACGAGCAGTACTTC. This encodes CASSLATGRDEQYF.

The chain couples TRBV28 to TRBJ2-1, with D perhaps TRBD2 (5 bases). Trimming took 0 bases from V and 7 from J, leaving 16 bases between them. The CDR3 covers 16 residues. Per the germline V gene, CDR1 is MDHEN and CDR2 is SYDVKM. The CDR3 bases are TGTGCCAGCAGTTTATGGGCTAGCCCCTCTTTGAATGAGCAGTTCTTC. Translation gives CASSLWASPSLNEQFF.

This rearrangement joins TRBV28 to TRBJ2-4; 9 nucleotides agree with TRBD2. Germline CDR1 is MDHEN and CDR2 is SYDVKM. J was trimmed by 12 bases and V by 6 bases; bases with no gene match: 6. This CDR3 comprises 12 residues. The CDR3 loop is CASSRYSGSQYF. The CDR3 DNA sequence: TGTGCCAGCAGCCGATATAGCGGGAGTCAGTACTTC.

The rearrangement uses TRBV5-1 and TRBJ2-1; 12 nucleotides align to TRBD2. Germline V gives CDR1 SGHRS, CDR2 YFSETQ. V lost 4 bases to trimming and J lost 4 bases; unmatched junction nucleotides: 6. The CDR3 totals 16 residues. The CDR3, as DNA: TGCGCCAGCAGCGCTAAGGGACTAGCGGGTTACAATGAGCAGTTCTTC. Protein: CASSAKGLAGYNEQFF. The whole variable domain, filled in from reference TRBV5-1 and TRBJ2-1, reads KAGVTQTPRYLIKTRGQQVTLSCSPISGHRSVSWYQQTPGQGLQFLFEYFSETQRNKGNFPGRFSGRQFSNSRSEMNVSTLELGDSALYLCASSAKGLAGYNEQFFGPGTRLTVL.

The V call is TRBV6-5, the J call TRBJ2-7; 7 positions agree with TRBD2. From germline, CDR1 is MNHEY and CDR2 SVGAGI. The CDR3 is 15 residues long. V was pared by 5 bases and J by 0 bases, with 7 bases of the junction left unmatched. The CDR3 DNA sequence: TGTGCCAGCAGTACGGCTAGCGGAAGCTCCTACGAGCAGTACTTC. Translated, it gives CASSTASGSSYEQYF.

This rearrangement joins TRBV30 to TRBJ2-7; no firm D call. From germline, CDR1 is GTSNPN and CDR2 SVGIG (reference sequence). The CDR3 is 14 residues long. Trimming took 3 bases from V and 0 from J, leaving 12 bases between them. The DNA for the CDR3 is TGTGCCTGGAGGGTTAGAAGTAGCTCCTACGAGCAGTACTTC. Residues: CAWRVRSSSYEQYF. Full variable domain (rest looked up from reference TRBV30 and TRBJ2-7): SQTIHQWPATLVQPVGSPLSLECTVEGTSNPNLYWYRQAAGRGLQLLFYSVGIGQISSEVPQNLSASRPQDRQFILSSKKLLLSDSGFYLCAWRVRSSSYEQYFGPGTRLTVT.